The present TCR beta chain was sequenced within a study of T cells in Graves' hyperthyroidism and ophthalmopathy. Study at large: Staff took peripheral blood when the initial diagnosis was made, before any treatment began.

This clonotype occurred a few times. Its target is not known. There were TCR beta CDR3 regions amplified from RNA transcripts. HTBI primers were the set used in a first-round RT-PCR of the TCR CDR3. TCRdb used MiXCR to reprocess the multiplex PCR reads, holding one entry per CDR3 protein. Among 530,000 or so distinct CDR3 sequences listed, approximately 17% were seen once. Findings and limits, study-wide: For ophthalmopathy, model prediction preceded onset by a median roughly 6.5 months. Stable hyperthyroidism and ophthalmopathy were separated using 13 V-J signatures.

Trimming left V 0 bases short and J 4 bases short, with 16 bases between. The CDR3 spans 16 residues. Germline V lookup: CDR1 SGHRS, CDR2 YFSETQ. The sequence derives from a woman under 30 with Graves' ophthalmopathy. The chain links TRBV5-1 to TRBJ1-1; tentative D call: TRBD1 (5 bases). The sequenced sample consisted of blood. The CDR3 sequence: CASSLDEGARVTEAFF. The CDR3 bases are TGCGCCAGCAGCTTGGATGAAGGGGCCAGAGTCACTGAAGCTTTCTTT. The variable domain in full, with the rest retrieved from reference TRBV5-1 and TRBJ1-1, is KAGVTQTPRYLIKTRGQQVTLSCSPISGHRSVSWYQQTPGQGLQFLFEYFSETQRNKGNFPGRFSGRQFSNSRSEMNVSTLELGDSALYLCASSLDEGARVTEAFFGQGTRLTVV.